This TCR beta chain is drawn from a study of T cells in Graves' hyperthyroidism and ophthalmopathy. General observations from the study: From stable hyperthyroidism, ophthalmopathy was set apart by a 13 V-J model.

This CDR3 spans 15 amino acids. Trimming took 0 bases from V and 8 from J; bases not matched to a gene: 5. Germline CDR1 and CDR2: SGHDT and YYEEEE. In its sample, this clonotype was seen a few times. The target antigen is unknown. TCR beta CDR3 sequences were amplified from RNA transcripts. Using the HTBI primer set, a first-round RT-PCR was run on the TCR CDR3. TCRdb analysed the multiplex PCR reads with MiXCR anew, one entry per CDR3 protein. The data contain around 190,000 distinct CDR3 sequences, roughly a sixth of them singletons. Sequences were obtained from blood. This receptor was taken from a woman between 45 and 60 years old with Graves' hyperthyroidism. This chain joins TRBV5-6 and TRBJ2-1; 10 nucleotides align to TRBD1. CDR3: CASSLGDRGFYEQFF. CDR3 DNA: TGTGCCAGCAGCTTGGGGGACAGGGGATTCTATGAGCAGTTCTTC.